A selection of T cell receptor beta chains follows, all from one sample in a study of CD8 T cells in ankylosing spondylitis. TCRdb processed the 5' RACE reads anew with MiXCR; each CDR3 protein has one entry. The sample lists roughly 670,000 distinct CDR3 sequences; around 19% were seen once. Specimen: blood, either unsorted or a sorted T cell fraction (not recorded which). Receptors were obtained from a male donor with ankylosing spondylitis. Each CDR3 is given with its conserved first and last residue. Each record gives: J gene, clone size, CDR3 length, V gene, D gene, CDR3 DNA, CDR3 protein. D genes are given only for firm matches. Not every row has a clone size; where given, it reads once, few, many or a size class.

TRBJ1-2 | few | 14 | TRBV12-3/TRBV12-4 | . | TGTGCCAGCAGTTCCCCTCCCTCTCGCGGTGGCTACACCTTC | CASSSPPSRGGYTF
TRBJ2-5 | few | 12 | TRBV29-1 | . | TGCAGCGTTGACAGGGCAAGTGAGACCCAGTACTTC | CSVDRASETQYF
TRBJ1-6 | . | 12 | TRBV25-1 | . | TGTGCCAGCAGTGAATTGGGTTCACCCCTCCACTTT | CASSELGSPLHF
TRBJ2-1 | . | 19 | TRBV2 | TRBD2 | TGTGCCAGCAGTGGGTGGAGGCAGCGGGGCACCCGCTCCTACAATGAGCAGTTCTTC | CASSGWRQRGTRSYNEQFF
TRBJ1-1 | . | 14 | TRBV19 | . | TGTGCCAGCCGACGTAGGGGGGTAAACACTGAAGCTTTCTTT | CASRRRGVNTEAFF
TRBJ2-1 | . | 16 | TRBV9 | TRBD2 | TGTGCCAGCAGCGGACCGACTAGCGGGTCCTACAATGAGCAGTTCTTC | CASSGPTSGSYNEQFF
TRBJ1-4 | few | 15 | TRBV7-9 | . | TGTGCCAGCAGCGGAAGCATGGGGTCTAATGAAAAACTGTTTTTT | CASSGSMGSNEKLFF
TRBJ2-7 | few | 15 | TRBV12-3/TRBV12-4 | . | TGTGCCAGCAGTCATAGTCCGACGACACGCTACGAGCAGTACTTC | CASSHSPTTRYEQYF
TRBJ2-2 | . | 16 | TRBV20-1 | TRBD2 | TGCAGTGCTAGACGAGGACTAGCGGGATCGGCCGGGGAGCTGTTTTTT | CSARRGLAGSAGELFF
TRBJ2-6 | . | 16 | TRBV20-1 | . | TGCAGTGCTAGTGAATGGGGGTCGGCTGGGGCCAACGTCCTGACTTTC | CSASEWGSAGANVLTF
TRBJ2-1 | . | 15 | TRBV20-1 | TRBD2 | TGCAGTGCTAGAGATCGTCTAGCGGGGGGAAATGAGCAGTTCTTC | CSARDRLAGGNEQFF
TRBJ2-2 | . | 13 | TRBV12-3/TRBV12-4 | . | TGTGCCAGCAGGCAAGATCCGGGCGGGGAGCTGTTTTTT | CASRQDPGGELFF
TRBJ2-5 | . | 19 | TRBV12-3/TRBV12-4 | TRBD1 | TGTGCCAGCAGTTTGACAGGGGGCGCGGGAATGGGCAGCCAAGAGACCCAGTACTTC | CASSLTGGAGMGSQETQYF
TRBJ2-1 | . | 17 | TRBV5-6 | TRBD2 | TGTGCCAGCAGCGGGACCCTACTAGCGGGGGGGTACAATGAGCAGTTCTTC | CASSGTLLAGGYNEQFF
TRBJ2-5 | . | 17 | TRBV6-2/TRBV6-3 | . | TGTGCCAGCAGTTACTCGAGGGGCGCGGGCCAACAAGAGACCCAGTACTTC | CASSYSRGAGQQETQYF
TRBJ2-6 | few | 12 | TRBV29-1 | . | TGCAGCGTTCGTTCTGGGGCCAACGTCCTGACTTTC | CSVRSGANVLTF
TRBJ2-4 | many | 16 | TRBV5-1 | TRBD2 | TGCGCCAGCAGCCCTCAAACTAGCGGGGGCCGAAACATTCAGTACTTC | CASSPQTSGGRNIQYF
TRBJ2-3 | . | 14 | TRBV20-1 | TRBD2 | TGCAGTGCTCCGGGACTAGCGGGATTGGATACGCAGTATTTT | CSAPGLAGLDTQYF
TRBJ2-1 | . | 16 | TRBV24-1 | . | TGTGCCACCAGTGATTTGCACTCTAGTAGCGGACGGCGGCGGTTCTTC | CATSDLHSSSGRRRFF